Below are 9 T cell receptor beta chains sequenced from a single sample in a study of OX40 agonist ivuxolimab in advanced cancers. The assay was immunoSEQ multiplex PCR, and TCRdb's table has in-frame clones only and misses some. The sample holds approximately 89,000 clones, about nine tenths seen once. Sequencing used CD4+ or CD8+ T cells sorted from blood, obtained in a trial of the OX40 agonist ivuxolimab. The source of these receptors is an adult with an advanced solid tumor such as melanoma, head and neck, liver or kidney cancer.

The rearrangement uses TRBV4-3 and TRBJ2-7, with D perhaps matching TRBD2 (5 bases). Per the germline V gene, CDR1 is LGHNA and CDR2 is YSLEER. The V gene lost 0 bases and the J gene lost 3 bases, with 12 bases spanning the gap. CDR3 length: 15 amino acids. CDR3 in DNA: TGCGCCAGCAGCCAAGAGTTCGGGAAGAACTACGAGCAGTACTTC. Translating it yields CASSQEFGKNYEQYF.

The chain combines TRBV18 with TRBJ1-3; D not resolved. The germline V and J ends were trimmed by 6 bases and 0 bases, with 15 bases remaining between them. The CDR3 length is 16 residues. CDR1 and CDR2 from the germline V gene are KGHSH and LQKENI. CDR3 in amino acids: CASSPAGPFSGNTIYF. In DNA, the CDR3 is TGTGCCAGCTCCCCTGCTGGGCCTTTCTCTGGAAACACCATATATTTT. The full variable domain, its missing parts supplied by reference TRBV18 and TRBJ1-3, is NAGVMQNPRHLVRRRGQEARLRCSPMKGHSHVYWYRQLPEEGLKFMVYLQKENIIDESGMPKERFSAEFPKEGPSILRIQQVVRGDSAAYFCASSPAGPFSGNTIYFGEGSWLTVV.

The gene calls are TRBV5-1 and TRBJ1-5; 10 bases match TRBD1. The CDR3 runs 15 residues. Germline V gives CDR1 SGHRS, CDR2 YFSETQ. J lost 2 bases, V lost 4 bases, and 3 bases had no gene match. The CDR3 spells CASSTGQGGNQPQHF. CDR3 sequence (DNA): TGCGCCAGCAGCACCGGACAGGGGGGCAATCAGCCCCAGCATTTT.

The chain recombines TRBV6-5 with TRBJ1-5, with a tentative D call TRBD1 (6 bases). V was trimmed by 8 bases and J by 2 bases, leaving 16 bases between them. Germline V gene sequence: CDR1 MNHEY, CDR2 SVGAGI. This CDR3 region has 15 residues. CDR3 in amino acids: CASQDRSFGNQPQHF. The CDR3 DNA follows: TGTGCCAGCCAGGACAGATCGTTCGGCAATCAGCCCCAGCATTTT.

V gene TRBV11-2 combines with J gene TRBJ2-7, with D unclear. The V end was cut by 2 bases, the J end by 9 bases, with 11 bases between. In germline, CDR1 is SGHAT, CDR2 FQNNGV. The length of the CDR3 is 12 residues. DNA of the CDR3: TGTGCCAGCAGCTTAAGAAGCGCCATGCAGTACTTC. Translation gives CASSLRSAMQYF.

The chain joins TRBV27 to TRBJ1-2; D not resolved. The germline V gene encodes CDR1 MNHEY and CDR2 SMNVEV (reference sequence). Trimming left V 2 bases short and J 2 bases short, with 6 bases between. The CDR3 sequence is 13 residues long. CDR3 residues: CASSLAENYGYTF. Written as DNA, the CDR3 is TGTGCCAGCAGTTTAGCAGAGAACTATGGCTACACCTTC.

The chain combines TRBV6-5 with TRBJ1-2, with D tentatively TRBD1 (6 bases). This CDR3 has 12 residues. The V end was cut by 6 bases, the J end by 8 bases, with 13 bases between. CDR1 MNHEY and CDR2 SVGAGI come from the germline V gene. For the CDR3, the DNA is TGTGCCAGCAGATCTGACAGGCGGGGCTACACCTTC. It is translated as CASRSDRRGYTF.

The V and J genes are TRBV2 and TRBJ2-1; TRBD2 matches 10 bases. Losses at the gene ends were 4 bases for V and 10 bases for J; bases not matched to a gene: 10. The CDR3 runs 15 residues. CDR1 is SNHLY, CDR2 FYNNEI, per germline. The CDR3 is CASSVPSGGPSEQFF. In DNA, the CDR3 is TGTGCCAGCAGTGTCCCTAGCGGGGGCCCCTCAGAGCAGTTCTTC.

This chain uses TRBV7-9 with TRBJ1-3; D is possibly TRBD1 (6 bases). The CDR3 is made up of 17 amino acids. Germline values: CDR1 SEHNR, CDR2 FQNEAQ (reference sequence). V was trimmed by 4 bases and J by 0 bases, leaving 16 bases between them. For the CDR3, the DNA is TGTGCCAGCAGCTGGAAGGGAATGACAGGCTCTGGAAACACCATATATTTT. This gives the protein CASSWKGMTGSGNTIYF.